The rows below give T cell receptor beta chains drawn from one sample of a study of blood T cell repertoires in COVID-19. Repertoires were generated with immunoSEQ multiplex PCR, while TCRdb's copy carries only in-frame clones and drops some. The sample carries about 140,000 clones, 80% to 85% recorded once. The sequencing sample was made of peripheral blood. The receptors here all came from a human donor in a cohort sampled during active COVID-19. Both conserved end residues are part of each CDR3. A D gene is named only where the DNA matches it firmly. The listing skips clone size in some rows; elsewhere it reads once, few, many or a size class.

>TRBD1|TRBJ2-7|once|TRBV28
CASRVSGQVISYEQYF
TGTGCCAGCAGAGTGAGTGGACAGGTTATCTCCTACGAGCAGTACTTC
>TRBD1|TRBJ1-1|once|TRBV18
CASSPLTGEVTEAFF
TGTGCCAGCTCACCTCTGACAGGGGAGGTTACTGAAGCTTTCTTT
>.|TRBJ2-3|.|TRBV6-6
CASNAWGLGADTQYF
TGTGCCAGCAATGCATGGGGGCTTGGAGCAGATACGCAGTATTTT
>.|TRBJ1-2|.|TRBV28
CASSLTGYGYTF
TGTGCCAGCAGTTTGACGGGCTATGGCTACACCTTC
>TRBD2|TRBJ2-5|.|TRBV6-5
CASSYSLAGEETQYF
TGTGCCAGCAGTTACTCGCTAGCGGGGGAAGAGACCCAGTACTTC
>.|TRBJ1-3|.|TRBV6-5
CASSYSDNGNTIYF
TGTGCCAGCAGTTACTCGGACAACGGAAACACCATATATTTT
>TRBD1|TRBJ2-7|.|TRBV5-5
CASSSDTGVLTYEQYF
TGTGCCAGCAGCTCCGATACAGGGGTCCTAACCTACGAGCAGTACTTC
>TRBD2|TRBJ2-3|.|TRBV11-3
CASSGRGGLAGTDTQYF
TGTGCCAGCAGCGGACGCGGGGGGTTAGCGGGAACAGATACGCAGTATTTT
>.|TRBJ2-2|.|TRBV11-2
CASSLEIGRGNTGELFF
TGTGCCAGCAGCTTAGAGATCGGCAGGGGAAACACCGGGGAGCTGTTTTTT
>TRBD1|TRBJ2-5|.|TRBV18
CASSPYRGDQETQYF
TGTGCCAGCTCACCATACAGGGGGGACCAAGAGACCCAGTACTTC
>TRBD1|TRBJ1-4|.|TRBV5-1
CASSWDRGTEKLFF
TGCGCCAGCAGCTGGGACAGGGGTACTGAAAAACTGTTTTTT
>TRBD1|TRBJ1-6|.|TRBV7-9
CASSARTGGMNSPLHF
TGTGCCAGCAGCGCCAGGACAGGGGGCATGAATTCACCCCTCCACTTT
>.|TRBJ2-3|.|TRBV18
CASSSTEADTQYF
TGTGCCAGCTCATCGACGGAGGCAGATACGCAGTATTTT
>.|TRBJ2-3|.|TRBV24-1
CATSVDSSDTQYF
TGTGCCACCAGTGTCGACAGCTCAGATACGCAGTATTTT
>.|TRBJ1-5|once|TRBV28
CASSGARGYSNQPQHF
TGTGCCAGCAGTGGCGCACGGGGGTATAGCAATCAGCCCCAGCATTTT
>.|TRBJ2-2|few|TRBV5-1
CASSWDKKSTGELFF
TGCGCCAGCAGCTGGGACAAAAAATCAACCGGGGAGCTGTTTTTT
>.|TRBJ1-1|.|TRBV6-1
CASSDAFSERAFF
TGTGCCAGCAGTGATGCTTTTTCGGAGCGAGCTTTCTTT
>.|TRBJ1-2|.|TRBV6-6
CASTSDNRYGYTF
TGTGCCAGCACCTCAGACAACCGCTATGGCTACACCTTC
>.|TRBJ2-1|.|TRBV3-1/TRBV3-2
CASSPSPYNEQFF
TGTGCCAGCAGCCCCAGTCCCTACAATGAGCAGTTCTTC
>TRBD2|TRBJ2-6|.|TRBV12-5
CASGGLANVLTF
TGTGCTAGCGGGGGACTAGCCAACGTCCTGACTTTC
>.|TRBJ1-4|.|TRBV10-2
CASRFSGTNEKLFF
TGCGCCAGCAGATTCAGTGGAACTAATGAAAAACTGTTTTTT
>TRBD1|TRBJ2-3|.|TRBV7-2
CASSLARGPARSSTDTQYF
TGTGCCAGCAGCTTAGCGAGGGGGCCGGCCAGAAGCAGCACAGATACGCAGTATTTT
>.|TRBJ2-1|.|TRBV6-5
CASIGHLTYNEQFF
TGTGCCAGCATTGGACACCTTACCTACAATGAGCAGTTCTTC
>TRBD1|TRBJ1-1|.|TRBV5-1
CASSLLFDRGKGNTEAFF
TGCGCCAGCAGCTTGTTATTCGACAGGGGGAAAGGGAACACTGAAGCTTTCTTT
>.|TRBJ2-3|.|TRBV2
CASSEAEVRTDTQYF
TGTGCCAGCAGTGAAGCGGAGGTCCGCACAGATACGCAGTATTTT
>.|TRBJ2-1|once|TRBV7-7
CASSLGPAGSNEQFF
TGTGCTAGCAGCTTAGGCCCCGCGGGTTCCAATGAGCAGTTCTTC
>TRBD1|TRBJ1-1|.|TRBV19
CASQVGGQGATEAFF
TGTGCCAGTCAAGTCGGAGGACAGGGGGCGACTGAAGCTTTCTTT
>TRBD1|TRBJ1-5|.|TRBV28
CASSSTTGGGQPQHF
TGTGCCAGCAGTTCCACCACAGGGGGCGGGCAGCCCCAGCATTTT
>.|TRBJ2-1|.|TRBV10-1
CASSESGQSLVPEQFF
TGCGCCAGCAGTGAGAGCGGACAGAGTCTAGTTCCTGAGCAGTTCTTC
>.|TRBJ2-1|.|TRBV5-1
CASSPNRGEQFF
TGCGCCAGCAGCCCAAACCGAGGTGAGCAGTTCTTC
>TRBD1|TRBJ1-1|.|TRBV29-1
CSVRQGDTEAFF
TGCAGCGTAAGACAGGGTGACACTGAAGCTTTCTTT
>TRBD1|TRBJ1-2|once|TRBV27
CASRRQGYYGYTF
TGTGCCAGCAGGCGACAGGGGTACTATGGCTACACCTTC
>.|TRBJ2-5|once|TRBV7-8
CASGMAGAPSETQYF
TGTGCCAGCGGTATGGCAGGTGCCCCCTCGGAGACCCAGTACTTC
>TRBD1|TRBJ1-2|.|TRBV6-5
CASSYGAGGANGYTF
TGTGCCAGCAGTTACGGGGCAGGGGGCGCGAATGGCTACACCTTC
>.|TRBJ2-3|.|TRBV11-1
CASSLGSVGADTQYF
TGTGCCAGCAGCTTGGGTAGCGTCGGGGCAGATACGCAGTATTTT
>.|TRBJ1-5|.|TRBV28
CASPPNRENSNQPQHF
TGTGCCAGCCCTCCAAACCGAGAAAATAGCAATCAGCCCCAGCATTTT
>.|TRBJ1-1|.|TRBV7-6
CASSSGDGTQNTEAFF
TGTGCCAGCAGCTCCGGAGATGGGACACAAAACACTGAAGCTTTCTTT
>TRBD1|TRBJ1-4|.|TRBV7-2
CASSAGQGAGKLFF
TGTGCCAGCAGCGCGGGACAGGGGGCCGGAAAACTGTTTTTT
>.|TRBJ1-2|once|TRBV4-2
CASSQEYTEGYGYTF
TGTGCCAGCAGCCAAGAGTACACCGAGGGCTATGGCTACACCTTC
>TRBD1|TRBJ2-7|many|TRBV11-2
CASSLGTGVYEQYF
TGTGCCAGCAGCTTAGGGACAGGGGTCTACGAGCAGTACTTC
>.|TRBJ1-1|.|TRBV18
CASSPIELAEAFF
TGTGCCAGCTCACCAATAGAGTTGGCTGAAGCTTTCTTT
>.|TRBJ1-4|.|TRBV5-1
CASSLGFSNEKLFF
TGCGCCAGCAGCTTGGGATTCAGTAATGAAAAACTGTTTTTT
>.|TRBJ2-2|.|TRBV6-2/TRBV6-3
CASSRTHTNTGELFF
TGTGCCAGCAGCCGGACACATACGAACACCGGGGAGCTGTTTTTT
>.|TRBJ2-7|.|TRBV7-9
CASSLERYRQLDYEQYF
TGTGCCAGCAGTCTAGAAAGGTACCGACAGTTGGACTACGAGCAGTACTTC
>.|TRBJ1-2|.|TRBV9
CASSVGQGEPLNYGYTF
TGTGCCAGCAGCGTAGGGCAGGGTGAACCCCTTAACTATGGCTACACCTTC
>TRBD1|TRBJ1-5|.|TRBV7-9
CASSWDSHQPQHF
TGTGCCAGCAGCTGGGACAGTCATCAGCCCCAGCATTTT
>TRBD1|TRBJ2-5|.|TRBV2
CASSRDREITETQYF
TGTGCCAGCAGCCGGGACAGGGAAATCACTGAGACCCAGTACTTC
>.|TRBJ1-6|.|TRBV6-5
CASGKGRGNSPLHF
TGTGCCAGCGGGAAGGGCAGGGGTAATTCACCCCTCCACTTT
>TRBD2|TRBJ2-7|few|TRBV4-2
CASSQTSGGASYEQYF
TGTGCCAGCAGCCAAACTAGCGGGGGGGCCTCCTACGAGCAGTACTTC
>.|TRBJ2-1|once|TRBV5-6
CASSPLARPDYNEQFF
TGTGCCAGCAGCCCACTGGCTAGGCCAGACTACAATGAGCAGTTCTTC
>.|TRBJ1-1|.|TRBV29-1
CSVQEGFRTEAFF
TGCAGCGTTCAGGAAGGCTTTCGCACTGAAGCTTTCTTT
>.|TRBJ1-2|.|TRBV12-3/TRBV12-4
CASSEGGVYGYTF
TGTGCCAGCAGCGAGGGGGGGGTATATGGCTACACCTTC
>.|TRBJ2-6|.|TRBV21-1
CASRQDRLALGANVLTF
TGTGCCAGCAGACAAGACAGGCTAGCTCTTGGGGCCAACGTCCTGACTTTC
>TRBD1|TRBJ1-3|.|TRBV6-5
CASSRQGSAGNTIYF
TGTGCCAGCAGTCGACAGGGTTCTGCTGGAAACACCATATATTTT
>TRBD1|TRBJ2-5|.|TRBV5-6
CASSLDTGGGETQYF
TGTGCCAGCAGCTTGGATACAGGGGGAGGAGAGACCCAGTACTTC